This T cell receptor (beta chain) was found in a study of blood T cell repertoires in COVID-19 (TCRdb year 2020). Regarding the complete study: The collaborator samples originated in the United States, Italy and Spain and spanned the acute and convalescent phases of COVID-19. The material from the prospective study consisted of cDNA or gDNA derived from T cells, B-cell-depleted T cells, or PBMCs. Subjects who had been exposed to COVID-19, were actively infected with it, or had recovered from it provided the deeply sampled blood TCRbeta repertoires that made up the dataset. The repertoires were released in a freely available public database intended as a resource for research on the immune response to SARS-CoV-2. The samples were drawn from two sources: the first 160 participants of the ongoing ImmuneRACE study, and over 1,000 subjects contributed by 6 global collaborators. Nearly every sample came with metadata listing a de-identified subject ID, COVID-19 status, age in years and sex. Where available, HLA class I and class II types were taken from metadata supplied by the sample provider and were not determined by assay-based typing. Study-wide findings and limitations: The quantity of clinical and demographic metadata differed by source and by participant and was supplied without curation.

Whole blood was collected in K2EDTA tubes by collaborating institutions according to the institutions' own protocols. For TCRbeta analysis, collaborators shipped samples as frozen whole blood, isolated PBMCs, or DNA extracted from either of those sample types. Comment on this clone: Its target antigen remains unknown. Nothing much larger sits one base from this clone, and base qualities are not available.

Trimming removed 4 bases from V and 7 bases from J; the gene matches leave 11 bases unexplained. Counted from cysteine to phenylalanine, this CDR3 has 16 amino acids. Of all the DNA, just the CDR3 is kept, 48 bases in frame from base 1. CDR1 is given as SGHDT and CDR2 as YYEEEE, both from the germline V gene. The immunoSEQ Assay, a bias-controlled multiplex PCR, was used to amplify TCRbeta CDR3 regions from genomic DNA. The published analysis was carried out like this. The number of nucleated cells in each sample was estimated by amplification of reference gene primers within the assay. To quantify the absolute abundance of each unique TCRbeta CDR3 rearrangement, sequence reads were collapsed and filtered. Productive Simpson clonality was computed per sample as the square root of Simpson's diversity index over productive rearrangements. The table was pulled from immuneACCESS by TCRdb, which kept in-frame rearrangements only. Such tables lose some clones; where checked, under half of the loss comes from unresolved V genes, and the rest has no known cause. V and J calls and clone size are copied from that table; D and trimming were computed from the DNA. The sample has around 700,000 clones on record, 90% of them singletons. The ten largest clones represent 0.2% to 0.3% of the sample.

The clonotype originates from a young woman with acute or convalescent COVID-19. The sequence joins TRBV5-6 to TRBJ1-2, and TRBD1 matches 12 of the central bases. Sequenced material: peripheral blood. The sequenced DNA is TGTGCCAGCAGCATTATACCGGGACAGGGGGCGCTTGGCTACACCTTC. This sequence encodes CASSIIPGQGALGYTF.